This T cell receptor (beta chain) was sequenced for a study of vaccination and CD4 T cells after COVID-19. Study details: Six male and four female convalescents took part, two of them Hispanic. General study findings and limits: In convalescent patients, 304 of 307 vaccine-specific clones were mono-reactive for SARS-CoV-2 spike. Investigators enrolled relatively few convalescent patients and included no early post-infection timepoints.

About this clonotype: Its antigen is currently unknown.

Using its own MiXCR run on the PCR reads, TCRdb lists one record per CDR3 protein. The sample lists some 21,000 distinct CDR3 sequences; 50% to 60% were seen once. CDR3 length: 12 amino acids. V lost 6 bases and J lost 0, with 6 bases in between. From germline, CDR1 is MNHEY and CDR2 SVGEGT. Sequenced material: CD4+ T cells from blood, taken before SARS-CoV-2 vaccination. This chain joins TRBV6-2 or TRBV6-3 and TRBJ2-7; D remains unclear. This TCR derives from a human donor who had recovered from COVID-19. CDR3 sequence reads: CASSSDSYEQYF. The CDR3 DNA sequence: TGTGCCAGCAGCTCCGACTCCTACGAGCAGTACTTC.